The 28 T cell receptor beta chains presented below share a single source sample, sequenced in a study of cytomegalovirus exposure and HLA in healthy donors. The study ran its PCR with 60 Vbeta and 13 Jbeta primers. Repertoires were generated with immunoSEQ multiplex PCR, while TCRdb's copy carries only in-frame clones and drops some. This table holds 110,000 to 150,000 clones, about 82% found once. The sample was PBMCs. Receptors originate from a woman in her thirties or forties in good health and CMV-seropositive.

On this clone itself: This sample includes further DNA sequences coding for the same CDR3. The V and J genes are TRBV7-9 and TRBJ1-1; D uncertain. The germline CDR1 and CDR2 sequences are SEHNR and FQNEAQ (reference sequence). Trimming took off 1 base at V and 0 bases at J, with 6 bases between the two ends. The CDR3 runs 14 residues. The chain's CDR3 is CASSLGHMNTEAFF. The DNA for the CDR3 is TGTGCCAGCAGCTTAGGCCACATGAACACTGAAGCTTTCTTT.

This chain uses TRBV7-9 with TRBJ2-7; 8 bases match TRBD2. CDR1 is SEHNR, CDR2 FQNEAQ, per germline (reference sequence). This CDR3 is 14 amino acids long. V trimming: 7 bases; J trimming: 6 bases; junction bases outside the gene matches: 11. CDR3 bases: TGTGCCAGCATCCCGAGGCGGGGGGCGCGCGAGCAGTACTTC. Translating it yields CASIPRRGAREQYF.

This clone was seen a handful of times. The chain combines TRBV28 with TRBJ2-1, with D possibly TRBD2 on 6 matching bases. V was shortened by 4 bases and J by 4 bases, with 17 bases between the two germline ends. The CDR3 extends over 16 amino acids. From germline, CDR1 is MDHEN and CDR2 SYDVKM. The CDR3 is CASSSPGGGTYNEQFF. DNA of the CDR3: TGTGCCAGCAGTTCCCCCGGTGGGGGGACGTACAATGAGCAGTTCTTC.

The chain links TRBV9 to TRBJ2-1; D uncertain. Trimming shortened V by 0 bases and J by 5 bases, and 6 bases separated the two germline ends. CDR1 is SGDLS and CDR2 is YYNGEE in the germline V gene. CDR3 size: 13 residues. The CDR3 DNA follows: TGTGCCAGCAGCGTAGGGAGCCACAATGAGCAGTTCTTC. Translating gives CASSVGSHNEQFF.

This clone was picked up one time. This chain connects TRBV7-3 to TRBJ1-1; D unclear. V lost 6 bases and J 4 bases, leaving 12 bases between the germline ends. CDR3 size: 13 residues. Germline V gene data show CDR1 as SGHTA and CDR2 as FQGTGA. The DNA of the CDR3 is TGTGCCAGCAGGGTAACTCGGGGCACTGAAGCTTTCTTT. Its protein product is CASRVTRGTEAFF.

This clone has more than one count but fewer than ten. The chain is built from TRBV4-3 and TRBJ1-4; 11 nucleotides match TRBD1. The CDR3 is 16 amino acids. Trimming at V came to 0 bases and at J to 8 bases, leaving 5 bases not matched to a gene. Per the germline V gene, CDR1 is LGHNA and CDR2 is YSLEER. The CDR3 spells CASSQDWTGGKEKLFF. CDR3 sequence (DNA): TGCGCCAGCAGCCAAGATTGGACAGGGGGCAAGGAAAAACTGTTTTTT.

The V call is TRBV2, the J call TRBJ2-3; 7 bases map to TRBD1. Germline trimming cut 8 bases from V and 0 bases from J; bases unmatched to any gene: 11. Germline CDR1 is SNHLY and CDR2 is FYNNEI. The CDR3 sequence is 16 residues long. The CDR3 here is CASGGGTAASTDTQYF. CDR3 bases: TGTGCCAGCGGCGGTGGGACAGCTGCTAGCACAGATACGCAGTATTTT.

V is TRBV28 and J is TRBJ2-1; 11 bases are a match to TRBD2. Germline V gene sequence: CDR1 MDHEN, CDR2 SYDVKM. Losses at the gene ends were 2 bases for V and 5 bases for J; bases not matched to a gene: 2. CDR3 length equals 15 residues. CDR3 nucleotide sequence: TGTGCCAGCAGTTTACTAGCGGGAGGACACAATGAGCAGTTCTTC. Its translation is CASSLLAGGHNEQFF.

Regarding this clone: Other DNA sequences in this sample translate to the same CDR3. The chain has TRBV9 and TRBJ2-7; tentatively, D is TRBD1 (5 bases). CDR3 length: 14 amino acids. V lost 0 bases and J 1 base, leaving 8 bases between the germline ends. The germline gives CDR1 SGDLS, CDR2 YYNGEE. The CDR3 is CASSVGGSSYEQYF. For the CDR3, the DNA is TGTGCCAGCAGCGTAGGGGGCAGTTCCTACGAGCAGTACTTC. Looking up the rest from reference TRBV9 and TRBJ2-7 gives the full variable domain: DSGVTQTPKHLITATGQRVTLRCSPRSGDLSVYWYQQSLDQGLQFLIQYYNGEERAKGNILERFSAQQFPDLHSELNLSSLELGDSALYFCASSVGGSSYEQYFGPGTRLTVT.

The rearrangement joins TRBV5-8 to TRBJ2-3; a weak D match, TRBD1 (6 bases). The CDR3 extends over 15 amino acids. In germline, CDR1 is SGHTS, CDR2 YDEGEE. Trimming stripped 4 bases from V and 4 bases from J, with 16 bases between. CDR3 region: CASSLDRATSDTQYF. CDR3 DNA sequence: TGTGCCAGCAGCCTGGACAGAGCAACCTCAGATACGCAGTATTTT.

The rearrangement links TRBV11-3 to TRBJ2-5; D gene unclear. The CDR3 consists of 13 residues. Per the germline V gene, CDR1 is SGHNT and CDR2 is YENEEA. Trimming pared 3 bases from V and 5 bases from J, leaving 10 bases between. CDR3 sequence (DNA): TGTGCCAGCAGCTTTCAACATCCGGAGACCCAGTACTTC. Protein: CASSFQHPETQYF.

This chain connects TRBV5-6 to TRBJ2-5, with TRBD2 as a possible D gene (6 bases). From germline, CDR1 is SGHDT and CDR2 YYEEEE. Trimming shortened V by 3 bases and J by 5 bases, and 17 bases separated the two germline ends. CDR3 length: 15 residues. The CDR3 reads CASSSTPEGRETQYF. CDR3 sequence (DNA): TGTGCCAGCAGCTCGACTCCCGAGGGGAGGGAGACCCAGTACTTC.

This clone was recorded many times. The CDR3, as DNA: TGTGCCAGCAGTTGGACAGGGGGATTTGATCAGCCCCAGCATTTT. It encodes CASSWTGGFDQPQHF. V and J are TRBV6-1 and TRBJ1-5, with TRBD1 matching over 10 bases. Germline V gene lookup returns CDR1 MNHNS and CDR2 SASEGT. The CDR3 is made up of 15 amino acids. The V segment lost 5 bases and the J segment 5 bases; nucleotides outside the gene matches: 6.

This sequence joins TRBV7-2 and TRBJ2-7; D is possibly TRBD1 (7 bases). Trimming took off 5 bases at V and 0 bases at J, with 17 bases between the two ends. The CDR3 is 16 residues long. In germline, CDR1 is SGHTA, CDR2 FQGNSA. CDR3 sequence (DNA): TGTGCCAGCAGCCGCTCTGGAGGGACAGCCTCCTACGAGCAGTACTTC. It yields the protein CASSRSGGTASYEQYF.

The chain links TRBV7-8 to TRBJ2-7; 10 positions match TRBD2. CDR1 and CDR2 from the germline V gene are SGHVS and FQNEAQ. The junction had 2 bases not matched to a gene; V was cut back by 1 base and J by 2 bases. The CDR3 sequence is 15 residues long. CDR3 DNA: TGTGCCAGCAGCTTAGGGACTAGCGGAACCTACGAGCAGTACTTC. It is translated as CASSLGTSGTYEQYF.

V usage is TRBV4-3 and J usage is TRBJ2-7, with D tentatively TRBD1 (5 bases). Trimming took off 1 base at V and 2 bases at J, with 9 bases between the two ends. The CDR3 totals 14 residues. CDR1 is LGHNA, CDR2 YSLEER, per germline. Written as DNA, the CDR3 is TGCGCCAGCAGCCAAGGGACAAAGACCTACGAGCAGTACTTC. This encodes CASSQGTKTYEQYF.

The chain carries TRBV5-1 and TRBJ2-5; TRBD1 matches at 10 bases. The ends lost 4 bases at V and 5 bases at J; junction bases unmatched: 8. The CDR3 spans 15 residues. Germline V lookup: CDR1 SGHRS, CDR2 YFSETQ. The DNA of the CDR3 is TGCGCCAGCAGCCACCGGGACAGGGGTTGGGAGACCCAGTACTTC. Translation gives CASSHRDRGWETQYF.

The J gene is TRBJ1-2, the V gene TRBV10-3; 10 nucleotides match TRBD1. CDR1 and CDR2 (germline): ENHRY, SYGVKD. CDR3 length equals 14 residues. Losses at the gene ends were 4 bases for V and 8 bases for J; bases not matched to a gene: 7. The CDR3 sequence is CAISGGTGVGGYTF. The CDR3 DNA follows: TGTGCCATCAGTGGTGGGACAGGGGTAGGAGGCTACACCTTC.

The chain has TRBV19 and TRBJ1-4, with 8 bases matching TRBD1. Losses at the gene ends were 7 bases for V and 7 bases for J; bases not matched to a gene: 11. This CDR3 has 15 amino acids. Per the germline V gene, CDR1 is LNHDA and CDR2 is SQIVND (reference sequence). CDR3 sequence: CASMGQQGVGEKLFF. The DNA of the CDR3 is TGTGCCAGTATGGGCCAACAGGGGGTTGGTGAAAAACTGTTTTTT.

This clone appeared once. CDR3 nucleotides: TGTGCCAGCAGCTACGCAGGGACCGGGGAGCTGTTTTTT. Its translation: CASSYAGTGELFF. The rearrangement links TRBV5-6 to TRBJ2-2; tentative D call: TRBD1 (5 bases). V was cut by 3 bases and J by 5 bases, with 8 bases left in between. The CDR3 consists of 13 residues. CDR1 is SGHDT and CDR2 is YYEEEE in the germline V gene.

The chain carries TRBV2 and TRBJ2-5; TRBD1 aligns across 11 bases. The CDR3 has 15 amino acids. The germline V gene has CDR1 SNHLY and CDR2 FYNNEI. V lost 3 bases, J lost 7 bases, and 7 bases stayed unmatched. CDR3 sequence reads: CASSEMDRGQGTQYF. CDR3 DNA: TGTGCCAGCAGTGAGATGGACAGGGGGCAGGGGACCCAGTACTTC.

The chain links TRBV14 to TRBJ1-6, with TRBD1 as a possible D gene (5 bases). V lost 0 bases and J 8 bases, leaving 8 bases between the germline ends. This CDR3 region has 14 residues. CDR1 is SGHDN and CDR2 is FVKESK in the germline V gene. The CDR3: CASSQDRVYSPLHF. The CDR3 DNA is TGTGCCAGCAGCCAAGACAGGGTGTATTCACCCCTCCACTTT. Looking up the rest from reference TRBV14 and TRBJ1-6 gives the full variable domain: EAGVTQFPSHSVIEKGQTVTLRCDPISGHDNLYWYRRVMGKEIKFLLHFVKESKQDESGMPNNRFLAERTGGTYSTLKVQPAELEDSGVYFCASSQDRVYSPLHFGNGTRLTVT.

The chain combines TRBV19 with TRBJ2-3, with a weak D call TRBD1 (6 bases). The CDR3 is made up of 14 amino acids. The V gene lost 6 bases and the J gene lost 0 bases, with 10 bases spanning the gap. The germline V gene encodes CDR1 LNHDA and CDR2 SQIVND (reference sequence). The CDR3 DNA is TGTGCCAGTAGCCGGGACACTAGCACAGATACGCAGTATTTT. It yields the protein CASSRDTSTDTQYF.

V gene TRBV6-5 combines with J gene TRBJ2-7; 7 bases match TRBD1. From germline, CDR1 is MNHEY and CDR2 SVGAGI. The CDR3 runs to 13 residues. The V gene end was trimmed by 6 bases and the J gene end by 4 bases; junction bases not matched to a gene: 6. CDR3 sequence (DNA): TGTGCCAGCAGACGACAGGGCCTTTACGAGCAGTACTTC. This gives the protein CASRRQGLYEQYF.

This chain connects TRBV6-5 to TRBJ1-3, with D perhaps matching TRBD1 (6 bases). Looked up from germline, CDR1 is MNHEY and CDR2 is SVGAGI. The CDR3 is made up of 15 amino acids. Trimming removed 10 bases at V and 2 bases at J, with 18 bases between. The CDR3 here is CATVEKGGPGNTIYF. The CDR3 DNA reads TGTGCCACTGTAGAGAAAGGGGGACCTGGAAACACCATATATTTT.

The chain employs TRBV9 and TRBJ2-5; weak D call: TRBD1 (6 bases). The CDR3 is made up of 14 amino acids. Per the germline V gene, CDR1 is SGDLS and CDR2 is YYNGEE. V was cut by 1 base and J by 7 bases, with 14 bases left in between. The CDR3: CASSVNRELGTQYF. In DNA form, the CDR3 reads TGTGCCAGCAGCGTAAACAGGGAGTTAGGGACCCAGTACTTC.

The chain joins TRBV5-6 to TRBJ2-7; 8 nucleotides agree with TRBD2. CDR3 length equals 15 residues. The germline CDR1 and CDR2 sequences are SGHDT and YYEEEE. V trimming: 4 bases; J trimming: 5 bases; junction bases outside the gene matches: 11. CDR3 residues: CASSPGPNGGDEQYF. In nucleotides, the CDR3 is TGTGCCAGCAGCCCCGGACCTAACGGGGGGGACGAGCAGTACTTC.

This chain joins TRBV7-6 and TRBJ2-7; D is ambiguous. CDR3 size: 15 residues. Trimming removed 1 base from V and 3 bases from J, with 13 bases in between. Germline-derived CDR1 and CDR2 are SGHVS and FNYEAQ. CDR3 amino acids: CASSLGPEPSYEQYF. CDR3 DNA: TGTGCCAGCAGCTTAGGGCCCGAACCAAGCTACGAGCAGTACTTC.